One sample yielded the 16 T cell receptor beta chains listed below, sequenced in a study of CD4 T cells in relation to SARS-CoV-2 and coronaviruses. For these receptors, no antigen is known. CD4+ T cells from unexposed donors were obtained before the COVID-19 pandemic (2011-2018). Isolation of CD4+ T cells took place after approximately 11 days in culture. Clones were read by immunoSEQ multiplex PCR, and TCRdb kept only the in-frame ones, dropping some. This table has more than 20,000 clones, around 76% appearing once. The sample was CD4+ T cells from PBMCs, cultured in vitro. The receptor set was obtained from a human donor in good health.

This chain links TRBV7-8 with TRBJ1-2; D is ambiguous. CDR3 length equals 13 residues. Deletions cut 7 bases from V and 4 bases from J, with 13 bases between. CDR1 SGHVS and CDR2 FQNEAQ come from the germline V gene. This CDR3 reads CASTPGGGYGYTF. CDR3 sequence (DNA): TGTGCCAGCACCCCCGGAGGAGGCTATGGCTACACCTTC.

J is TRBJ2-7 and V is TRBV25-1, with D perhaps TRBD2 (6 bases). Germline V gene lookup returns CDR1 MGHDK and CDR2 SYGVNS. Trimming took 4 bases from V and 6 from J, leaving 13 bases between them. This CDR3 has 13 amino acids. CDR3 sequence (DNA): TGTGCCAGCAGTGCGACTAGAGCGGGCGAGCAGTACTTC. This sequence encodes CASSATRAGEQYF.

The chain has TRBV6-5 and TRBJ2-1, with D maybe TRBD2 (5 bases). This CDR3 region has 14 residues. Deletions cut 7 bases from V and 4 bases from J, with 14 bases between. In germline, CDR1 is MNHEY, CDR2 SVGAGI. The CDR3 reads CASKGWTQYNEQFF. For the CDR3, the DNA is TGTGCCAGCAAAGGTTGGACTCAATACAATGAGCAGTTCTTC.

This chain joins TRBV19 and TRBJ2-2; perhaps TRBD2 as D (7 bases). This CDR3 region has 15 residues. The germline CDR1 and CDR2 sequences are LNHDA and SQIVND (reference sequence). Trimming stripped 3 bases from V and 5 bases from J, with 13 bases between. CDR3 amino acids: CASSMGAGVTGELFF. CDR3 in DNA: TGTGCCAGTAGTATGGGGGCGGGAGTTACCGGGGAGCTGTTTTTT.

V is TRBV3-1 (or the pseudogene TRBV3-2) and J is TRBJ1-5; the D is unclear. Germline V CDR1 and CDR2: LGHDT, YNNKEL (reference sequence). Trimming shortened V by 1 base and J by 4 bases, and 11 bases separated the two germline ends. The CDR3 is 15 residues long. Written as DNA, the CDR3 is TGTGCCAGCAGCCAAGGGGGATGGGAAAATCAGCCCCAGCATTTT. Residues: CASSQGGWENQPQHF.

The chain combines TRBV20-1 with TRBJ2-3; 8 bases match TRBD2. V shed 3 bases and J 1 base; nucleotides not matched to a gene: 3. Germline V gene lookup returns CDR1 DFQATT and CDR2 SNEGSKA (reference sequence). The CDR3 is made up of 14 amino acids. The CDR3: CSASWREGTDTQYF. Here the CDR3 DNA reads TGCAGTGCTAGTTGGCGGGAGGGCACAGATACGCAGTATTTT.

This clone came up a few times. The CDR3 spells CASSGLGGIYEQYF. Here the CDR3 DNA reads TGCGCCAGCAGCGGTCTTGGGGGAATCTACGAGCAGTACTTC. This chain connects TRBV10-1 to TRBJ2-7; D assignment may be TRBD1 or TRBD2 (5 bases each). This CDR3 has 14 residues. Between the trimmed V and J ends, which lost 6 bases and 3 bases, there was a span of 15 bases. The germline CDR1 and CDR2 sequences are WNHNN and SYGVQD (reference sequence).

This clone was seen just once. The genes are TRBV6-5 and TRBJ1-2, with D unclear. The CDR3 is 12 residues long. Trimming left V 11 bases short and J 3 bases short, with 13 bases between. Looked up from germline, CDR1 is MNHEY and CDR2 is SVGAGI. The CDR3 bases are TGTGCCGCAAGACGGGCGGACTATGGCTACACCTTC. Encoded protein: CAARRADYGYTF.

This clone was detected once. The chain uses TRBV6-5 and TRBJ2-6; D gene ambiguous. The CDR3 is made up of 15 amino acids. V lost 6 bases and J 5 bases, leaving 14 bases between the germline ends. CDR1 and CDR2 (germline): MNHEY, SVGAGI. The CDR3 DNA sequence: TGTGCCAGCAGCCCCTCGGCGAGCAGGGCCAACGTCCTGACTTTC. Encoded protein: CASSPSASRANVLTF.

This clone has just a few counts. CDR3 bases: TGTGCCATCAGTGGGTTACAGGGGGGACATCGGGGGAGGATCGAAGCTTTCTTT. It specifies CAISGLQGGHRGRIEAFF. This chain uses TRBV10-3 with TRBJ1-1; 8 bases are shared with TRBD1. The CDR3 loop spans 18 amino acids. Germline assignment: CDR1 ENHRY and CDR2 SYGVKD. V lost 4 bases and J lost 8; bases outside the gene matches: 21.

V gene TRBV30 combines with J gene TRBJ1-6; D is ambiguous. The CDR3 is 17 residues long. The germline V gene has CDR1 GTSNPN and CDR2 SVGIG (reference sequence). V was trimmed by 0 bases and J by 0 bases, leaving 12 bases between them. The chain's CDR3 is CAWSVEAVSSYNSPLHF. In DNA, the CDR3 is TGTGCCTGGAGTGTCGAGGCCGTGAGCTCCTATAATTCACCCCTCCACTTT. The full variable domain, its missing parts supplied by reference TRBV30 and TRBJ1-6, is SQTIHQWPATLVQPVGSPLSLECTVEGTSNPNLYWYRQAAGRGLQLLFYSVGIGQISSEVPQNLSASRPQDRQFILSSKKLLLSDSGFYLCAWSVEAVSSYNSPLHFGNGTRLTVT.

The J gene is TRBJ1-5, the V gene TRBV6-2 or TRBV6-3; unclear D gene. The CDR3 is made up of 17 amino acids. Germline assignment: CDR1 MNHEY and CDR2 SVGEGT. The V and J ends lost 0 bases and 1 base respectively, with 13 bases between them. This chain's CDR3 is CASSYSYIPRSNQPQHF. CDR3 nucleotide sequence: TGTGCCAGCAGTTACTCCTACATCCCACGGAGCAATCAGCCCCAGCATTTT.

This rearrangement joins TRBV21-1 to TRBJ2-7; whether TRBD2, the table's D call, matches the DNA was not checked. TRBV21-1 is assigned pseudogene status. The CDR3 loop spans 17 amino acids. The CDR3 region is CASRRAFSGRASYEQYF. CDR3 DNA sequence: TGTGCCAGCAGAAGAGCATTTAGCGGGAGGGCTTCCTACGAGCAGTACTTC.

The CDR3 loop reads CASSKAGPGANVLTF. The CDR3 region has the DNA TGTGCCAGCAGCAAGGCAGGGCCTGGGGCCAACGTCCTGACTTTC. The chain employs TRBV7-2 and TRBJ2-6, with a possible D match to TRBD1 (5 bases). This CDR3 comprises 15 residues. The germline gives CDR1 SGHTA, CDR2 FQGNSA. V lost 5 bases to trimming and J lost 2 bases, with 10 bases between them.

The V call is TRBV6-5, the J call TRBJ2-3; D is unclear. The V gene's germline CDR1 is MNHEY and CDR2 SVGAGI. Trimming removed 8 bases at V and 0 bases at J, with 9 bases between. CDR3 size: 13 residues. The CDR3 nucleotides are TGTGCCAGCTTAGCCGAGAGCACAGATACGCAGTATTTT. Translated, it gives CASLAESTDTQYF.

CDR3 DNA: TGTGCCAGTTGGACAGGGGACGCGAACTATGGCTACACCTTC. Encoded protein: CASWTGDANYGYTF. The chain is built from TRBV19 and TRBJ1-2, with TRBD1 matching over 9 bases. There are 14 residues in the CDR3. Germline V gives CDR1 LNHDA, CDR2 SQIVND (reference sequence). V lost 8 bases to trimming and J lost 2 bases; unmatched junction nucleotides: 6.